The clone carrying this T cell receptor (beta chain) appeared a single time. Its antigen is undetermined. These data come from a study of shared clonotypes between healthy human individuals. CD45RO+ cells were combined with CCR7-negative CD45RA+ TemRA cells to form CD8 memory. Overall study findings and caveats: Non-shared clonotypes showed lower generation probabilities than clonotypes common to all four donors. The rarefaction results pointed to incomplete sorted-subset sequencing despite large depth.

V lost 10 bases, J lost 6 bases, and 9 bases stayed unmatched. This CDR3 is 14 amino acids long. Germline V gene lookup returns CDR1 MNHEY and CDR2 SMNVEV (reference sequence). Measured with immunoSEQ multiplex PCR; TCRdb has only the in-frame clones, and not every one. This sample has about 380,000 clones, with 95% to 97% found just once. The rearrangement links TRBV27 to TRBJ2-2, with 9 bases lining up with TRBD2. Source material: memory CD8+ T cells sorted from blood. Subset meaning: CD45RO+ cells pooled with CCR7-negative TemRA cells. The sequence came from a man between 25 and 39 years old in good health. CDR3 sequence: CATQGVAGAGELFF. As DNA, the CDR3 is TGTGCCACCCAGGGGGTAGCGGGAGCCGGGGAGCTGTTTTTT.